This T cell receptor (beta chain) was observed in a study of blood T cells in healthy people across ages. General study findings and limits: Comparison with aged donors showed that long-lived donors had more naive CD4+ cells and higher diversity. Getting older went along with TCR beta diversity per million T cells dropping roughly linearly.

Comments on this clonotype: Its antigen remains unknown.

A sample-barcoded 5' primer and a J-beta primer mix were used in a second PCR of roughly 7 to 11 cycles. All samples yielded 3 million or more CDR3-containing paired-end reads. TCRdb recomputed calls from the 5' RACE reads with MiXCR, one row per CDR3 protein. This table holds about 1.6 million distinct CDR3 sequences, 30% to 40% found once. CDR1 is MNHEY and CDR2 is SMNVEV in the germline V gene (reference sequence). With V trimmed by 5 bases and J by 1 base, 7 bases remained unmatched. The CDR3 loop spans 15 amino acids. This chain uses TRBV27 with TRBJ1-1; TRBD1 matches 7 bases. The sequencing input was blood. The receptor was derived from a woman in her 30s in good health. This CDR3 is CASSEPGGRNTEAFF. The CDR3 coding sequence is TGTGCCAGCAGTGAGCCAGGGGGTAGGAACACTGAAGCTTTCTTT.